The 24 T cell receptor beta chains listed next were all sequenced from one sample in a study of cytomegalovirus exposure and HLA in healthy donors. PCR primers comprised 60 Vbeta and 13 Jbeta primers. Using immunoSEQ multiplex PCR, the repertoire was profiled, and TCRdb retains in-frame clones only, with some absent. The data show around 150,000 clones, with about 79% seen just once and roughly an eighth held by the top ten. Sample: PBMCs. The receptors come from a man aged 45-65 years in good health and CMV-seropositive.

The chain recombines TRBV2 with TRBJ1-5, with D unclear. The CDR3 contains 13 residues. CDR1 SNHLY and CDR2 FYNNEI come from the germline V gene. Trimming removed 8 bases at V and 7 bases at J, with 15 bases between. CDR3 sequence (DNA): TGTGCCAGCGAAAGACGAAGGAGGCAGCCCCAGCATTTT. This translates into CASERRRRQPQHF.

This chain joins TRBV4-1 and TRBJ1-6; D possibly corresponds to TRBD1 (5 bases). Germline lookup yields CDR1 MGHRA and CDR2 YSYEKL. The V end lost 0 bases, the J end lost 9 bases, and 9 bases lay between the germline ends. CDR3 length: 14 amino acids. DNA for the CDR3: TGCGCCAGCAGCCAAGATATGACAGTTTCACCCCTCCACTTT. Its protein is CASSQDMTVSPLHF.

The chain links TRBV5-1 to TRBJ2-1, with 9 bases that match TRBD1. The CDR3 spans 15 residues. Germline V lookup: CDR1 SGHRS, CDR2 YFSETQ. J gave up 4 bases and V 4 bases, and 6 bases lay outside the gene matches. CDR3 residues: CASSLGTGRYNEQFF. The DNA for the CDR3 is TGCGCCAGCAGCCTCGGGACAGGGAGGTACAATGAGCAGTTCTTC.

J is TRBJ1-1 and V is TRBV19; D might be TRBD1 (6 bases). The germline V gene has CDR1 LNHDA and CDR2 SQIVND (reference sequence). The CDR3 extends over 16 amino acids. Between the trimmed V and J ends, which lost 3 bases and 5 bases, there was a span of 19 bases. The chain's CDR3 is CASSILVGQGRTEAFF. The CDR3 DNA reads TGTGCCAGTAGTATCCTGGTTGGGCAGGGGAGAACTGAAGCTTTCTTT.

Note on this clone: Germline and junction disagree at one end, which may indicate a read error. This chain links TRBV7-2 with TRBJ2-5; 15 nucleotides align to TRBD2. CDR3 size: 17 residues. The germline CDR1 and CDR2 sequences are SGHTA and FQGNSA. The CDR3 coding sequence is TGTGCCAGCAGCGTAGCCGGACTAGCGGGGGGGCGGGAGACCCAGTACTTC. This translates into CASSVAGLAGGRETQYF.

V gene TRBV6-4 combines with J gene TRBJ1-1, with 8 bases lining up with TRBD1. From germline, CDR1 is MRHNA and CDR2 SNTAGT. The CDR3 covers 15 residues. V was clipped by 4 bases and J by 0 bases; unmatched bases: 4. CDR3 nucleotides: TGTGCCAGCAGTGCCGACAGGGGCATGAACACTGAAGCTTTCTTT. Its translation: CASSADRGMNTEAFF.

This chain uses TRBV5-1 with TRBJ1-6, with a tentative D call TRBD1 (6 bases). Germline-derived CDR1 and CDR2 are SGHRS and YFSETQ. V was shortened by 5 bases and J by 6 bases, with 12 bases between the two germline ends. The CDR3 loop spans 14 amino acids. The CDR3 region has the DNA TGCGCCAGCAGGGATACAGGGACTAATTCACCCCTCCACTTT. Residues: CASRDTGTNSPLHF.

The rearrangement uses TRBV5-1 and TRBJ2-3, with D perhaps matching TRBD1 (5 bases). Trimming shortened V by 0 bases and J by 2 bases, and 10 bases separated the two germline ends. This CDR3 spans 15 amino acids. Germline-derived CDR1 and CDR2 are SGHRS and YFSETQ. CDR3 sequence: CASSLGSGHTDTQYF. Here the CDR3 DNA reads TGCGCCAGCAGCTTGGGATCAGGGCACACAGATACGCAGTATTTT.

The CDR3 region is CASSELHEQFF. CDR3 DNA sequence: TGTGCCAGCAGTGAACTCCATGAGCAGTTCTTC. The gene calls are TRBV2 and TRBJ2-1; no clear D. V lost 2 bases and J 8 bases, leaving 4 bases between the germline ends. The germline CDR1 and CDR2 sequences are SNHLY and FYNNEI. The CDR3 extends over 11 amino acids.

The chain couples TRBV10-3 to TRBJ2-3, with 9 positions matching TRBD1. The V gene's germline CDR1 is ENHRY and CDR2 SYGVKD. V shed 10 bases, J shed 5 bases, and the junction held 10 bases outside the gene matches. The length of the CDR3 is 14 residues. The CDR3, as DNA: TGTGCCACGACAGGGGGTTGGGTGCAAGATACGCAGTATTTT. This translates into CATTGGWVQDTQYF.

The V call is TRBV18, the J call TRBJ1-1, with TRBD1 identical over 9 bases. V shed 2 bases, J shed 0 bases, and the junction held 4 bases outside the gene matches. CDR1 is KGHSH and CDR2 is LQKENI in the germline V gene. CDR3 length: 16 residues. The CDR3 DNA reads as TGTGCCAGCTCACCAAATACAGGGGGCTTGAACACTGAAGCTTTCTTT. Amino acids: CASSPNTGGLNTEAFF.

The table lists this clone with a count of one. V gene TRBV23-1 combines with J gene TRBJ2-3; 7 bases agree with TRBD1. Being an ORF, TRBV23-1 has a function that is uncertain. J lost 2 bases, V lost 5 bases, and 4 bases had no gene match. The CDR3 is 14 residues long. The CDR3 loop is CASSYDRDTDTQYF. Written as DNA, the CDR3 is TGCGCCAGCAGTTATGACAGGGACACAGATACGCAGTATTTT.

J is TRBJ1-2 and V is TRBV28, with 7 bases identical to TRBD1. The CDR3 is 13 amino acids. Germline V gives CDR1 MDHEN, CDR2 SYDVKM. The trim removed 6 bases at V and 5 bases at J, leaving 6 bases unmatched. The chain's CDR3 is CASSGDRDYGYTF. CDR3 nucleotides: TGTGCCAGCAGCGGGGACAGAGATTATGGCTACACCTTC.

This clone came up once. The chain carries TRBV5-6 and TRBJ1-3; 7 positions match TRBD1. This CDR3 region has 15 residues. Germline values: CDR1 SGHDT, CDR2 YYEEEE. V lost 0 bases to trimming and J lost 8 bases; unmatched junction nucleotides: 8. The CDR3 sequence: CASSLGQGGGDTIYF. DNA of the CDR3: TGTGCCAGCAGCTTGGGACAGGGAGGTGGGGACACCATATATTTT.

This chain connects TRBV28 to TRBJ1-6; TRBD1 is a possible D gene (5 bases). V gave up 4 bases and J gave up 9 bases, with 13 bases separating them. This CDR3 comprises 14 residues. Germline CDR1 and CDR2: MDHEN and SYDVKM. For the CDR3, the DNA is TGTGCCAGCAGTTCCGGACAAGGGCCTTCACCCCTCCACTTT. It codes for CASSSGQGPSPLHF.

This clone was detected a few times. The chain links TRBV5-8 to TRBJ2-1; D is perhaps TRBD1 (6 bases). CDR1 and CDR2 from the germline V gene are SGHTS and YDEGEE. The CDR3 is 13 residues long. V was cut by 0 bases and J by 15 bases, with 16 bases left in between. CDR3 DNA: TGTGCCAGCAGCTTGGGCAGGGGAAGCGAGTCGTTCTTC. Translated, it gives CASSLGRGSESFF.

This clone appeared once. The chain links TRBV15 to TRBJ2-2; no clear D. This CDR3 has 14 amino acids. Trimming took 0 bases from V and 6 from J, leaving 8 bases between them. Germline V gene data show CDR1 as LNHNV and CDR2 as YYDKDF (reference sequence). The CDR3 region has the DNA TGTGCCACCAGCAGAGATGGTACAGCCGGGGAGCTGTTTTTT. This gives the protein CATSRDGTAGELFF.

This clone was found a few times. The rearrangement uses TRBV29-1 and TRBJ2-1, with 11 bases fitting TRBD2. This CDR3 contains 14 residues. Looked up from germline, CDR1 is SQVTM and CDR2 is ANQGSEA. With 6 bases clipped from V and 12 bases from J, the junction kept 13 bases outside the gene matches. The CDR3 spells CSVAGTSGPMGQFF. In nucleotides, the CDR3 is TGCAGCGTCGCCGGGACTAGCGGCCCCATGGGGCAGTTCTTC.

The V call is TRBV5-1, the J call TRBJ2-1, with 12 bases fitting TRBD1. The CDR3 has 15 amino acids. Germline V gives CDR1 SGHRS, CDR2 YFSETQ. The junction had 5 bases not matched to a gene; V was cut back by 2 bases and J by 8 bases. The chain's CDR3 is CASSFGTGGKDEQFF. For the CDR3, the DNA is TGCGCCAGCAGCTTTGGGACAGGGGGCAAGGATGAGCAGTTCTTC.

The table lists this clone with a few counts. The CDR3 DNA reads TGTGCCAGCAGTCGGCGGGGTGGAGAGACCCAGTACTTC. Amino acids: CASSRRGGETQYF. V gene TRBV6-4 combines with J gene TRBJ2-5, with D possibly matching TRBD2 (6 bases). V gave up 5 bases and J gave up 4 bases, with 11 bases separating them. The CDR3 sequence is 13 residues long. Germline CDR1 MRHNA, CDR2 SNTAGT.

V is TRBV7-9 and J is TRBJ2-7; TRBD1 matches 10 bases. The CDR3 loop spans 13 amino acids. Germline values: CDR1 SEHNR, CDR2 FQNEAQ (reference sequence). With 4 bases clipped from V and 4 bases from J, the junction kept 1 base outside the gene matches. CDR3 sequence (DNA): TGTGCCAGCAGCTCGGACAGGGGGTACGAGCAGTACGTC. Its protein product is CASSSDRGYEQYV.

The rearrangement joins TRBV23-1 to TRBJ2-7, with TRBD1 matching over 9 bases. TRBV23-1 is given ORF status, its function remaining uncertain. The CDR3 has 15 amino acids. J was trimmed by 6 bases and V by 3 bases; bases with no gene match: 9. The CDR3 region is CASSQPGQGFAEQYF. Here the CDR3 DNA reads TGCGCCAGCAGTCAGCCGGGACAGGGTTTTGCCGAGCAGTACTTC.

The chain uses TRBV5-1 and TRBJ2-5, with D maybe TRBD1 (6 bases). Trimming took off 0 bases at V and 2 bases at J, with 8 bases between the two ends. There are 14 residues in the CDR3. Germline-derived CDR1 and CDR2 are SGHRS and YFSETQ. CDR3 sequence reads: CASSLVQGQETQYF. The CDR3 nucleotides read TGCGCCAGCAGCTTGGTTCAGGGGCAAGAGACCCAGTACTTC. Complete variable domain (other parts from reference TRBV5-1 and TRBJ2-5): KAGVTQTPRYLIKTRGQQVTLSCSPISGHRSVSWYQQTPGQGLQFLFEYFSETQRNKGNFPGRFSGRQFSNSRSEMNVSTLELGDSALYLCASSLVQGQETQYFGPGTRLLVL.

The V call is TRBV6-4, the J call TRBJ2-5; perhaps TRBD2 as D (6 bases). CDR3 length: 16 amino acids. The V end lost 4 bases, the J end lost 4 bases, and 19 bases lay between the germline ends. Germline CDR1 reads MRHNA; CDR2 reads SNTAGT. CDR3: CASSGRRERQGETQYF. DNA for the CDR3: TGTGCCAGCAGTGGTCGCCGGGAGAGGCAGGGAGAGACCCAGTACTTC.